This T cell receptor (beta chain) stems from a study of CXCR3-negative and CXCR3-positive naive CD8 T cells. All TRB cDNA libraries came from 5' RACE performed with UMI labels. Each CDR3 protein gets one entry in TCRdb, which reprocessed the 5' RACE reads and gives no DNA. This sample's table has some 140,000 distinct CDR3 sequences. Every individual CD8+ T cell subset underwent sorting in triplicate at around 300,000 cells apiece. As concerns this clonotype: The antigen is undetermined.

Study-level results: In both naive subsets diversity was comparably high, whereas memory CD8+ cells showed much lower diversity. Naive cells positive for CXCR3 carried more hydrophobic TRB CDR3s than CXCR3-negative ones. CXCR3 expression partially decreased after cryopreservation; most assays used fresh PBMCs.

There are 17 residues in the CDR3. Germline V gene sequence: CDR1 SGHKS, CDR2 YYEKEE (reference sequence). The sequence was collected from a human donor in good health. Some clones in this sample may be carry-over from other donors' samples. The genes are TRBV5-5 and TRBJ2-2; TCRdb lists TRBD1, though no DNA is available to test this call. Sequencing used naive CXCR3+ CD8+ T cells from blood. Subset given: CD45RO-CCR7+CD27+CD95- naive CD8+ T cells expressing CXCR3 (TNR3+). This CDR3 is CASSPHGAGHEAGELFF.